This T cell receptor beta chain originates from a study of cytomegalovirus exposure and HLA in healthy donors. Broader study findings: Most TCR sequences showed up rarely, but some public TCRs showed up in many donors. Reportedly, diagnosis of cytomegalovirus status by the classifier showed high specificity and sensitivity. Within an earlier analysis, most TCR beta V segments proved productive either about 90% or about 30% of the time.

As concerns this clone: Its target is not known.

The germline V gene encodes CDR1 SGHDT and CDR2 YYEEEE. This CDR3 region has 12 residues. Trimming left V 2 bases short and J 7 bases short, with 9 bases between. The study ran its PCR with 60 Vbeta and 13 Jbeta primers. In the authors' methods: Among the unique TCR beta chains that a later analysis counted, 80 million to 100 million in all, roughly 9.9 million were shared. The protocol was immunoSEQ multiplex PCR, while the TCRdb copy is restricted to in-frame clones and leaves out a portion. V and J calls and clone size are those listed in that table; D and trimming were worked out from the DNA. The sample has about 110,000 clones; over 60% are singletons.

This chain joins TRBV5-6 and TRBJ1-2; a possible D gene is TRBD1 (5 bases). The receptor comes from a man aged 35-49 years in good health and CMV-seropositive. The sequencing input was PBMCs. CDR3 coding DNA: TGTGCCAGCAGCTTAGGGGAAGGTGGCTACACCTTC. It yields the protein CASSLGEGGYTF. Complete variable domain (other parts from reference TRBV5-6 and TRBJ1-2): DAGVTQSPTHLIKTRGQQVTLRCSPKSGHDTVSWYQQALGQGPQFIFQYYEEEERQRGNFPDRFSGHQFPNYSSELNVNALLLGDSALYLCASSLGEGGYTFGSGTRLTVV.